The 17 T cell receptor beta chains reported below all come from one sample, sequenced in a study of T-cell memory formation after mild COVID-19. A single record per CDR3 protein comes from TCRdb applying MiXCR to the 5' RACE reads. The sample holds about 250,000 distinct CDR3 sequences; approximately 16% are singletons and the top ten take approximately 3.4%. Material for sequencing was PBMCs or a T cell subset sorted from them (not recorded which). The receptors were sampled from a young man who had mild COVID-19 (a few samples of this study predate the infection). Cell type and time point are not known.

This clonotype was observed a few times. The genes are TRBV11-2 and TRBJ2-4; D is possibly TRBD2 (6 bases). With 8 bases removed from V and 5 bases from J, the gap between germline ends came to 10 bases. The CDR3 extends over 12 amino acids. Germline CDR1 SGHAT, CDR2 FQNNGV. The CDR3 protein is CASAREENIQYF. The CDR3 region has the DNA TGTGCCAGCGCCAGGGAGGAAAACATTCAGTACTTC.

This clonotype was seen a handful of times. The rearrangement links TRBV7-9 to TRBJ1-1; no reliable D call. This CDR3 region has 12 residues. The germline V gene has CDR1 SEHNR and CDR2 FQNEAQ (reference sequence). V lost 5 bases and J lost 0, with 4 bases in between. The CDR3 sequence is CASSGLNTEAFF. For the CDR3, the DNA is TGTGCCAGCAGCGGATTGAACACTGAAGCTTTCTTT.

This clonotype occurred a few times. The rearrangement uses TRBV20-1 and TRBJ2-3; D is ambiguous. This CDR3 region has 14 residues. Looked up from germline, CDR1 is DFQATT and CDR2 is SNEGSKA (reference sequence). The V end lost 2 bases, the J end lost 4 bases, and 13 bases lay between the germline ends. The CDR3 coding sequence is TGCAGTGCTAGAAAGCCAGGAGCTCCAGATACGCAGTATTTT. Amino acid sequence: CSARKPGAPDTQYF.

The chain joins TRBV5-1 to TRBJ1-6, with D maybe TRBD1 (5 bases). The germline V gene has CDR1 SGHRS and CDR2 YFSETQ. This CDR3 spans 14 amino acids. The germline V and J ends were trimmed by 3 bases and 7 bases, with 11 bases remaining between them. The CDR3 here is CASSWRDGNSPLHF. The CDR3 nucleotides are TGCGCCAGCAGCTGGCGGGACGGGAATTCACCCCTCCACTTT. Full variable domain (rest looked up from reference TRBV5-1 and TRBJ1-6): KAGVTQTPRYLIKTRGQQVTLSCSPISGHRSVSWYQQTPGQGLQFLFEYFSETQRNKGNFPGRFSGRQFSNSRSEMNVSTLELGDSALYLCASSWRDGNSPLHFGNGTRLTVT.

This rearrangement joins TRBV6-6 to TRBJ2-4; D is uncertain. Germline CDR1 is MNHNY and CDR2 is SVGAGI (reference sequence). The CDR3 totals 15 residues. V was trimmed by 4 bases and J by 0 bases, leaving 10 bases between them. CDR3 loop: CASSSIILAKNIQYF. Here the CDR3 DNA reads TGTGCCAGCAGTTCAATCATCCTAGCCAAAAACATTCAGTACTTC.

This chain uses TRBV4-3 with TRBJ1-2; 9 nucleotides line up with TRBD1. The junction had 6 bases not matched to a gene; V was cut back by 4 bases and J by 6 bases. This CDR3 spans 14 amino acids. CDR1 LGHNA and CDR2 YSLEER come from the germline V gene. The CDR3 sequence: CASSPRQGVDGYTF. As DNA, the CDR3 is TGCGCCAGCAGCCCAAGACAGGGGGTGGATGGCTACACCTTC.

CDR3 loop: CASSLNGLALQETQYF. CDR3 DNA sequence: TGTGCCAGCAGCCTCAACGGACTAGCGCTGCAAGAGACCCAGTACTTC. The J gene is TRBJ2-5, the V gene TRBV11-2; 9 positions agree with TRBD2. The CDR3 runs 16 residues. Germline V lookup: CDR1 SGHAT, CDR2 FQNNGV. V dropped 5 bases and J dropped 2; count of bases not matched to a gene: 9.

The V call is TRBV4-3, the J call TRBJ2-1; D not resolved. The CDR3 loop spans 15 amino acids. V was cut by 1 base and J by 8 bases, with 15 bases left in between. Germline V gene data show CDR1 as LGHNA and CDR2 as YSLEER. CDR3 DNA: TGCGCCAGCAGCCAAGTGAGCCTCAACCCCCATGAGCAGTTCTTC. It specifies CASSQVSLNPHEQFF.

The J gene is TRBJ1-5, the V gene TRBV3-1, with 7 bases aligning to TRBD1. The CDR3 has 15 amino acids. J lost 3 bases, V lost 0 bases, and 2 bases had no gene match. CDR1 and CDR2 (germline): LGHDT, YNNKEL (reference sequence). This CDR3 reads CASSQDTGANQPQHF. In nucleotides, the CDR3 is TGTGCCAGCAGCCAAGATACAGGGGCCAATCAGCCCCAGCATTTT. The entire variable domain, with the rest obtained from reference TRBV3-1 and TRBJ1-5, is as follows: DTAVSQTPKYLVTQMGNDKSIKCEQNLGHDTMYWYKQDSKKFLKIMFSYNNKELIINETVPNRFSPKSPDKAHLNLHINSLELGDSAVYFCASSQDTGANQPQHFGDGTRLSIL.

This clonotype was counted a few times. The V and J genes are TRBV12-3 or TRBV12-4 and TRBJ2-2; 11 bases line up with TRBD1. Unmatched junction bases numbered 7, after V lost 6 bases and J lost 7 bases. The CDR3 sequence is 15 residues long. CDR3 bases: TGTGCCAGCAGGCCCGGGACAGGGGGGATCGGGGAGCTGTTTTTT. It codes for CASRPGTGGIGELFF.

This clonotype has more than one count but fewer than ten. The chain recombines TRBV7-9 with TRBJ1-5, with D perhaps matching TRBD1 (5 bases). V gave up 5 bases and J gave up 7 bases, with 12 bases separating them. CDR1 is SEHNR and CDR2 is FQNEAQ in the germline V gene (reference sequence). The CDR3 loop spans 13 amino acids. The CDR3 reads CASSRDGRQPQHF. The CDR3 nucleotides read TGTGCCAGCAGCCGGGACGGGCGGCAGCCCCAGCATTTT.

DNA for the CDR3: TGTGCCAGCAACCATTACCTCTACGAGCAGTACGTC. This translates into CASNHYLYEQYV. This chain uses TRBV6-5 with TRBJ2-7, with D unresolved. The germline CDR1 and CDR2 sequences are MNHEY and SVGAGI. Deletions cut 7 bases from V and 3 bases from J, with 10 bases between. CDR3 length: 12 residues.

This clonotype was observed a handful of times. The V and J genes are TRBV10-3 and TRBJ2-1, with 7 bases that match TRBD2. V dropped 7 bases and J dropped 2; count of bases not matched to a gene: 2. The CDR3 sequence is 13 residues long. The germline V gene encodes CDR1 ENHRY and CDR2 SYGVKD. DNA for the CDR3: TGTGCCATCACCGGGGGGACCTACAATGAGCAGTTCTTC. Protein product: CAITGGTYNEQFF.

This clonotype was seen only once. The chain couples TRBV20-1 to TRBJ1-2, with D perhaps TRBD1 (5 bases). Germline V gene lookup returns CDR1 DFQATT and CDR2 SNEGSKA (reference sequence). The CDR3 covers 12 residues. The germline V and J ends were trimmed by 3 bases and 6 bases, with 11 bases remaining between them. CDR3 nucleotide sequence: TGCAGTGCTAGGGAGGCGGGACATGGCTACACCTTC. Its translation: CSAREAGHGYTF.

This clonotype was counted many times. V is TRBV7-6 and J is TRBJ2-1; D not resolved. Between the trimmed V and J ends, which lost 6 bases and 12 bases, there was a span of 15 bases. The CDR3 has 12 amino acids. CDR1 and CDR2 (germline): SGHVS, FNYEAQ. CDR3 coding DNA: TGTGCCAGCAGTCATCCCTCGGGTGGGCAGTTCTTC. As protein: CASSHPSGGQFF.

The chain carries TRBV9 and TRBJ1-2, with D perhaps TRBD1 (5 bases). V was clipped by 2 bases and J by 2 bases, with 16 bases between them. There are 16 residues in the CDR3. Germline CDR1 is SGDLS and CDR2 is YYNGEE. CDR3 sequence: CASSVGGTLSNYGYTF. DNA for the CDR3: TGTGCCAGCAGCGTCGGGGGGACCCTGTCCAACTATGGCTACACCTTC.

The rearrangement links TRBV5-1 to TRBJ1-4, with D unclear. CDR3 length: 15 amino acids. CDR1 is SGHRS, CDR2 YFSETQ, per germline. V lost 4 bases, J lost 5 bases, and 15 bases lay in between. Here the CDR3 reads CASSPDGPGNEKLFF. The DNA of the CDR3 is TGCGCCAGCAGCCCCGACGGGCCGGGGAATGAAAAACTGTTTTTT.